The entry below describes one TCR beta chain. The data stem from a study of blood T cell repertoires in COVID-19. The protocol was immunoSEQ multiplex PCR, while the TCRdb copy is restricted to in-frame clones and leaves out a portion. In the table there are around 160,000 clones, about nine tenths of which are singletons. The CDR3 loop spans 15 amino acids. CDR1 is ENHRY, CDR2 SYGVKD, per germline. Trimming removed 4 bases at V and 2 bases at J, with 13 bases between. Material for sequencing was peripheral blood. This chain joins TRBV10-3 and TRBJ2-3, with D possibly TRBD2 on 6 matching bases. This clonotype was sampled from a man aged 55 to 69 with active or convalescent COVID-19. The CDR3 loop is CAISGGTGYTDTQYF. For the CDR3, the DNA is TGTGCCATCAGTGGCGGGACGGGATACACAGATACGCAGTATTTT.